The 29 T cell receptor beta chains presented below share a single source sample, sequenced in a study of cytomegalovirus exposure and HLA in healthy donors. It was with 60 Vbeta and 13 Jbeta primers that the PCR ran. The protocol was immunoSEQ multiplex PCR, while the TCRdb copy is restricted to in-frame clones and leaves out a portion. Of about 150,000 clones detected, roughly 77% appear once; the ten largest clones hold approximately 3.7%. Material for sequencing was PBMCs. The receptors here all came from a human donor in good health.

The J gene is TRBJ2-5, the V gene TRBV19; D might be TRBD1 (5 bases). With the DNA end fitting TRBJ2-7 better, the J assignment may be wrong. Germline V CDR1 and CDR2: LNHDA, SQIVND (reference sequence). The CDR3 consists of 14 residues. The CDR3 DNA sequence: TGTGCCAGTAGTGCTAAAAGGGGCAGCTACGAGCAGTACTTC. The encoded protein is CASSAKRGSYEQYF.

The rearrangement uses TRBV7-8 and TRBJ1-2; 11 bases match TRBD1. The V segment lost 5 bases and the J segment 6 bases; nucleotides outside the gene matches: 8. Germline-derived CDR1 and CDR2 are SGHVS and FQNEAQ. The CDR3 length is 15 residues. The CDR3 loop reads CASSPRRDRGDGYTF. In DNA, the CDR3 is TGTGCCAGCAGCCCAAGAAGGGACAGGGGGGATGGCTACACCTTC. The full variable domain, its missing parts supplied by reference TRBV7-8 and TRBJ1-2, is GAGVSQSPRYKVAKRGQDVALRCDPISGHVSLFWYQQALGQGPEFLTYFQNEAQLDKSGLPSDRFFAERPEGSVSTLKIQRTQQEDSAVYLCASSPRRDRGDGYTFGSGTRLTVV.

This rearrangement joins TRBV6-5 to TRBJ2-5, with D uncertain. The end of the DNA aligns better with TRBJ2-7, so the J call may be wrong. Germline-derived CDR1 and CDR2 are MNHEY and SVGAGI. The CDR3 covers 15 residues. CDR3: CASSDFRRTSYEQYF. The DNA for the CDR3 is TGTGCCAGCAGTGACTTCAGGCGTACCTCCTACGAGCAGTACTTC.

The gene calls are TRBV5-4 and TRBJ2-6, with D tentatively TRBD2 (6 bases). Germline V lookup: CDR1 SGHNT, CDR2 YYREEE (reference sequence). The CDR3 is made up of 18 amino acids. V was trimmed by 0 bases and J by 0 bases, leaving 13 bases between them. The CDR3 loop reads CASSLAPGGRSGANVLTF. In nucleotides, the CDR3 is TGTGCCAGCAGCTTGGCCCCCGGGGGTCGCTCTGGGGCCAACGTCCTGACTTTC.

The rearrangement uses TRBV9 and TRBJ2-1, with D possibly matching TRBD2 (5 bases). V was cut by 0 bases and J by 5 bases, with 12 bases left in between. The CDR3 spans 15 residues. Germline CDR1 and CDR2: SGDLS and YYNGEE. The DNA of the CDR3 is TGTGCCAGCAGCGTAGTGGGAGCGGCTGACAATGAGCAGTTCTTC. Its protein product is CASSVVGAADNEQFF.

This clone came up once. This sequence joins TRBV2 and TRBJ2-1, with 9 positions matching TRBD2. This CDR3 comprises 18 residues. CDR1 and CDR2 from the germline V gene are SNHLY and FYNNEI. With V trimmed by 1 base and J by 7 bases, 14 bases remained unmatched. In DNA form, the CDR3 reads TGTGCCAGCAGTGAAGTTTCGACTAGCGGTGCTGGGTGGAATGAGCAGTTCTTC. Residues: CASSEVSTSGAGWNEQFF.

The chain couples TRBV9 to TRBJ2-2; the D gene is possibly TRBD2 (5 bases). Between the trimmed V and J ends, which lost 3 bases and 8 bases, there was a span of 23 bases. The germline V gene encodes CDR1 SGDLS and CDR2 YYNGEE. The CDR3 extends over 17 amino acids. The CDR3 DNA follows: TGTGCCAGCAGCGCCGAGGGCGGGCCACAAGGCGGGGGGGAGCTGTTTTTT. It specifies CASSAEGGPQGGGELFF. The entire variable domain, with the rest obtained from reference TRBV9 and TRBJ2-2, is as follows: DSGVTQTPKHLITATGQRVTLRCSPRSGDLSVYWYQQSLDQGLQFLIQYYNGEERAKGNILERFSAQQFPDLHSELNLSSLELGDSALYFCASSAEGGPQGGGELFFGEGSRLTVL.

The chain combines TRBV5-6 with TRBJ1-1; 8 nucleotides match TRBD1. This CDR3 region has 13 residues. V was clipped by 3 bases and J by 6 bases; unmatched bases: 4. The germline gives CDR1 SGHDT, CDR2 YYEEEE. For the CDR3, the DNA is TGTGCCAGCAGCTGGACAGGGAGGGCTGAAGCTTTCTTT. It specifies CASSWTGRAEAFF. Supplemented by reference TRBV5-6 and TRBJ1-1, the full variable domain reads DAGVTQSPTHLIKTRGQQVTLRCSPKSGHDTVSWYQQALGQGPQFIFQYYEEEERQRGNFPDRFSGHQFPNYSSELNVNALLLGDSALYLCASSWTGRAEAFFGQGTRLTVV.

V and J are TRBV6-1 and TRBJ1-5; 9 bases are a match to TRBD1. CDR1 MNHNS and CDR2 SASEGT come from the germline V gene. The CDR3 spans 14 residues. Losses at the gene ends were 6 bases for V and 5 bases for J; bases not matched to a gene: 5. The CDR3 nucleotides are TGTGCCAGCAGCGCGGACAGGGGATATCAGCCCCAGCATTTT. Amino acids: CASSADRGYQPQHF.

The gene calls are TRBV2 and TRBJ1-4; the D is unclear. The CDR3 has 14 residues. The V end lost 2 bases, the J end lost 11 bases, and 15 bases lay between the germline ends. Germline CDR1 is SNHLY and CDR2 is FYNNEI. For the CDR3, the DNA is TGTGCCAGCAGTGAATCTGGGCTACTTGGGAAACTGTTTTTT. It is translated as CASSESGLLGKLFF. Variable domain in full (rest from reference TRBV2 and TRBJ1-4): EPEVTQTPSHQVTQMGQEVILRCVPISNHLYFYWYRQILGQKVEFLVSFYNNEISEKSEIFDDQFSVERPDGSNFTLKIRSTKLEDSAMYFCASSESGLLGKLFFGSGTQLSVL.

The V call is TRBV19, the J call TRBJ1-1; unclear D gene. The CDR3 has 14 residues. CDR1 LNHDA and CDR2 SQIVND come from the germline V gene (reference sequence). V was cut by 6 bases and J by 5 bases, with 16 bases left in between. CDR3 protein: CASSREPVLTEAFF. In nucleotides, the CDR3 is TGTGCCAGTAGCCGGGAACCCGTGTTAACTGAAGCTTTCTTT.

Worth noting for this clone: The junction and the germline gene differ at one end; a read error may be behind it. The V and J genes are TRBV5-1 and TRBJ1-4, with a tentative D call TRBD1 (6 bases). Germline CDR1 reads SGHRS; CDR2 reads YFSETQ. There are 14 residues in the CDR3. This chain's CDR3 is CTSSFSGANEKLFF. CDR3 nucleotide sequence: TGCACCAGCAGCTTCTCAGGGGCTAATGAAAAACTGTTTTTT.

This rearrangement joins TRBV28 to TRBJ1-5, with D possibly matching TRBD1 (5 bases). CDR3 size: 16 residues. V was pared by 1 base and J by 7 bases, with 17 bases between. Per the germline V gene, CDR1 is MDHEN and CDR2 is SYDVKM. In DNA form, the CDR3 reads TGTGCCAGCAGTTTATTGGGGGGATCGGCCGGACAGCCCCAGCATTTT. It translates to CASSLLGGSAGQPQHF.

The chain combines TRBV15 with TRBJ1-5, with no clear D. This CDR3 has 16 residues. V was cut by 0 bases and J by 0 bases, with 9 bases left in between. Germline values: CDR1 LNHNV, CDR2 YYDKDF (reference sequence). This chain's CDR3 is CATSRESRVSNQPQHF. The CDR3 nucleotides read TGTGCCACCAGCAGAGAATCGAGGGTTAGCAATCAGCCCCAGCATTTT.

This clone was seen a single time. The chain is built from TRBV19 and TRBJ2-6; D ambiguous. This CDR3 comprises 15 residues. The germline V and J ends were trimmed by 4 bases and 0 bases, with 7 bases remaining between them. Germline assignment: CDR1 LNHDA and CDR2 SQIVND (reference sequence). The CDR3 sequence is CASSSSYSGANVLTF. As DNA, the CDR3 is TGTGCCAGTAGTAGCAGTTACTCTGGGGCCAACGTCCTGACTTTC.

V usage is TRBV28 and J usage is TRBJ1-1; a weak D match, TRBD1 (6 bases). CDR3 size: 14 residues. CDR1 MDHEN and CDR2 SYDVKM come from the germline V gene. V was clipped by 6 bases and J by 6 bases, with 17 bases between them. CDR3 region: CASRQETGLAEAFF. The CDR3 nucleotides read TGTGCCAGCAGGCAAGAAACAGGGCTCGCTGAAGCTTTCTTT. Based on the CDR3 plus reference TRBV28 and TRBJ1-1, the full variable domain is DVKVTQSSRYLVKRTGEKVFLECVQDMDHENMFWYRQDPGLGLRLIYFSYDVKMKEKGDIPEGYSVSREKKERFSLILESASTNQTSMYLCASRQETGLAEAFFGQGTRLTVV.

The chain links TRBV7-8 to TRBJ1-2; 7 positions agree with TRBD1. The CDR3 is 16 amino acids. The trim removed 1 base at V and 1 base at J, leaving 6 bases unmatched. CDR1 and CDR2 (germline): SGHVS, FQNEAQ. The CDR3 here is CASSLVAGQDNYGYTF. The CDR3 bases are TGTGCCAGCAGCTTAGTCGCCGGACAGGATAACTATGGCTACACCTTC.

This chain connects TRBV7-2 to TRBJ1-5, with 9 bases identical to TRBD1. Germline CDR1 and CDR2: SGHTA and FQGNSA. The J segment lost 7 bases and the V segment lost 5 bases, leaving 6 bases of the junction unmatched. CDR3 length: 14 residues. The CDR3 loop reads CASSAGQGGQPQHF. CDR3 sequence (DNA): TGTGCCAGCAGCGCGGGACAGGGCGGACAGCCCCAGCATTTT.

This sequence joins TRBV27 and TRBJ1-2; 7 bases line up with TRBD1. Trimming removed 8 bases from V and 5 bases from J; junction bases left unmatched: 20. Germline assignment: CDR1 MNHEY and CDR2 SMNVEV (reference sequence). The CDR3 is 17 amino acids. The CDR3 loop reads CASRGTTGWVFGYGYTF. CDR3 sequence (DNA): TGTGCCAGCCGGGGGACGACAGGGTGGGTTTTCGGTTATGGCTACACCTTC.

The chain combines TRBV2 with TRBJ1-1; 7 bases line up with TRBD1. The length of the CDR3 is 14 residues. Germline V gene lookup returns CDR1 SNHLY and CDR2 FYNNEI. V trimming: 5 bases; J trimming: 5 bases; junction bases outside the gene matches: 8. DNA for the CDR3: TGTGCCAGCAGTAGGGACAGACGAGAGACTGAAGCTTTCTTT. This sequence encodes CASSRDRRETEAFF.

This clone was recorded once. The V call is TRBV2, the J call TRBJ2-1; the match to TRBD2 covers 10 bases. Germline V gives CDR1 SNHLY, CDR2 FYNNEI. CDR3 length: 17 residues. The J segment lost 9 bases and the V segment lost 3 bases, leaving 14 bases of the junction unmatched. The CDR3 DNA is TGTGCCAGCAGTGATCCGGCTAGCGGGAGCTCAAGGGGTGAGCAGTTCTTC. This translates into CASSDPASGSSRGEQFF.

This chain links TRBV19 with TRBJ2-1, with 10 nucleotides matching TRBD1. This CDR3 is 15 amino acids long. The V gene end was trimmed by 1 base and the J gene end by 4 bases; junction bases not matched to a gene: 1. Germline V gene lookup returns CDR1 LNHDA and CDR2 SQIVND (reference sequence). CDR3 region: CASSIGDRGYNEQFF. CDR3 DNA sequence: TGTGCCAGTAGTATAGGGGACAGGGGATACAATGAGCAGTTCTTC.

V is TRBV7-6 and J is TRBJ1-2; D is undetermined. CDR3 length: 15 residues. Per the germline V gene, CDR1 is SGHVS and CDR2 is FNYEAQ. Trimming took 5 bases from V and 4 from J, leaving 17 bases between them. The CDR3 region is CASSPREGGSYGYTF. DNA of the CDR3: TGTGCCAGCAGCCCCCGGGAGGGAGGGAGCTATGGCTACACCTTC.

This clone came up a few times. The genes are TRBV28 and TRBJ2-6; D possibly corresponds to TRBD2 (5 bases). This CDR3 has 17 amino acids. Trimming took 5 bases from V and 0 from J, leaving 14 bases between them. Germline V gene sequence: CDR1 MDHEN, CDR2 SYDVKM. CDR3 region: CASSPGPGNSGANVLTF. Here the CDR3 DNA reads TGTGCCAGCAGTCCCGGCCCGGGGAACTCTGGGGCCAACGTCCTGACTTTC.

The CDR3 DNA follows: TGTGCCAGCAGCTTAGGCCCGGGGACTAGCGACCTAATTGGGTGGGATGAGCAGTTCTTC. Its protein product is CASSLGPGTSDLIGWDEQFF. The V gene is TRBV7-8, the J gene TRBJ2-1; 10 positions match TRBD2. CDR3 size: 20 residues. V lost 1 base, J lost 8 bases, and 20 bases stayed unmatched. Per the germline V gene, CDR1 is SGHVS and CDR2 is FQNEAQ.

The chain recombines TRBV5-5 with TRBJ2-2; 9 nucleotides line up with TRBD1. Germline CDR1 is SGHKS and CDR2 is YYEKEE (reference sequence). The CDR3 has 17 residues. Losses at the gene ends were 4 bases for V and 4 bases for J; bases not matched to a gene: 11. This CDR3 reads CASSPPHRGLVTGELFF. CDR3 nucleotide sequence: TGTGCCAGCAGCCCGCCTCACAGGGGGCTGGTCACCGGGGAGCTGTTTTTT.

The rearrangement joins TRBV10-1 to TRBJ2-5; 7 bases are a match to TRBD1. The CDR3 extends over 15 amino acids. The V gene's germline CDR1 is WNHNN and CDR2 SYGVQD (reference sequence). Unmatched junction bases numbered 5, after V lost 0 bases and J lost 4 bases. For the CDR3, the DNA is TGCGCCAGCAGTGAGTCGAGTCCAGGGGGAGAGACCCAGTACTTC. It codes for CASSESSPGGETQYF.

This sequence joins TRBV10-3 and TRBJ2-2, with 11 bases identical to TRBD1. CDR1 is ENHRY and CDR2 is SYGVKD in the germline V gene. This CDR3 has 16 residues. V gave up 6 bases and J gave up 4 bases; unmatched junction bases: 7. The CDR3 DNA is TGTGCCATCAGACCCACCGGGACAGGGGGCACCGGGGAGCTGTTTTTT. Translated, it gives CAIRPTGTGGTGELFF.

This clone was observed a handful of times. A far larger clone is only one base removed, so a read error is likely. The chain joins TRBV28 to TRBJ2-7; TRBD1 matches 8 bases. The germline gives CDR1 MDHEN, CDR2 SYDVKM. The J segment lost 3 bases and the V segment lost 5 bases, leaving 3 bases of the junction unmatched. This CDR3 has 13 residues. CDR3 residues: CASSAGQGYEQYF. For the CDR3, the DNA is TGTGCCAGCAGTGCTGGACAGGGCTACGAGCAGTACTTC.